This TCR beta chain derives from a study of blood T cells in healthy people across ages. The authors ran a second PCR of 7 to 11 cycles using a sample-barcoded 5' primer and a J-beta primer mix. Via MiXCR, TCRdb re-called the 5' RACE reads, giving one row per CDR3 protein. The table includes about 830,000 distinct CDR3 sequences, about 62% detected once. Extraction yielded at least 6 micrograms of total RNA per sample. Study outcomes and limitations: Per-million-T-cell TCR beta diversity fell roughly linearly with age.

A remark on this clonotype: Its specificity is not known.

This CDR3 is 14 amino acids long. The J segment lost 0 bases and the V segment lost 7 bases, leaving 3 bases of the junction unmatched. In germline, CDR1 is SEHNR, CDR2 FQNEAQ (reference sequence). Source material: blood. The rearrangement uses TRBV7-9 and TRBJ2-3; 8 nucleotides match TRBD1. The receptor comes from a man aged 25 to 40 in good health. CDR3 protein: CASTRTGSTDTQYF. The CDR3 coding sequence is TGTGCCAGCACACGGACAGGGAGCACAGATACGCAGTATTTT. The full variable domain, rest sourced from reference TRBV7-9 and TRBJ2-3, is DTGVSQNPRHKITKRGQNVTFRCDPISEHNRLYWYRQTLGQGPEFLTYFQNEAQLEKSRLLSDRFSAERPKGSFSTLEIQRTEQGDSAMYLCASTRTGSTDTQYFGPGTRLTVL.